This record concerns one T cell receptor beta chain sequence. These data come from a study of blood T cell repertoires in COVID-19. Repertoires were generated with immunoSEQ multiplex PCR, while TCRdb's copy carries only in-frame clones and drops some. The top ten hold less than 8% of the sample, which has 100,000 to 150,000 clones, 88% seen once. This CDR3 has 13 amino acids. CDR1 is MRHNA, CDR2 SNTAGT, per germline. Trimming stripped 4 bases from V and 10 bases from J, with 16 bases between. The receptor was isolated from a man aged 45 to 65 with acute or convalescent COVID-19. Specimen: peripheral blood. J is TRBJ1-1 and V is TRBV6-4; no clear D. CDR3 sequence (DNA): TGTGCCAGCAGTGGAAGTGGCGTTGGGCGAGCTTTCTTT. Its protein is CASSGSGVGRAFF.